Sequencing of this TCR beta chain was carried out in a study of shared clonotypes between healthy human individuals. Study outcomes and limitations: In several donors, around 5.5% of naive CD4 clonotypes appeared in common.

Naive CD8 cells lacked CD45RO and underwent positive selection for CCR7, leaving out terminally differentiated effector memory CD45RA+ cells. Generated by immunoSEQ multiplex PCR, the TCRdb table keeps only in-frame clones and is missing some. The sample has some 2.1 million clones, over 85% seen once. Remarks on this clone: Its specificity is unknown. This sample also contains other DNA sequences that code for the same CDR3.

The TCR comes from a man aged 18-30 years in good health. Sequenced: naive CD8+ T cells sorted from blood.

The CDR3 region has the DNA TGTGCCAGCAGCTTGACGAGATACAATGAGCAGTTCTTC. It codes for CASSLTRYNEQFF. V gene TRBV7-8 combines with J gene TRBJ2-1; D not resolved. From germline, CDR1 is SGHVS and CDR2 FQNEAQ. With 3 bases removed from V and 4 bases from J, the gap between germline ends came to 7 bases. The CDR3 runs to 13 residues.